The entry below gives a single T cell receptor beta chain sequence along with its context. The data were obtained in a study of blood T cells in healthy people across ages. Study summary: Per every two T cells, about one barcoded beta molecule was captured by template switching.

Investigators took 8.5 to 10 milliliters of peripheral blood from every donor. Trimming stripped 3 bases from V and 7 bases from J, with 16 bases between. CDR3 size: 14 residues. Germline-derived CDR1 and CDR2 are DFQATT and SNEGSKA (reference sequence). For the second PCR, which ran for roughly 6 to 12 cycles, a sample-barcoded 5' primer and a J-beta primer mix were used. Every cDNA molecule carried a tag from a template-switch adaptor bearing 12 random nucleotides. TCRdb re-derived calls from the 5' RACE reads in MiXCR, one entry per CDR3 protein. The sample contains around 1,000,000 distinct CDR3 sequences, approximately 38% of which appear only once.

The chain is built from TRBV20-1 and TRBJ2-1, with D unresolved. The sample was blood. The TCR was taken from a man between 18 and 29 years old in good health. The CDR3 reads CSASRGPLGNEQFF. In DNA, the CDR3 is TGCAGTGCTAGTAGAGGACCCCTCGGAAATGAGCAGTTCTTC.